These T cell receptor beta chains were read from a single sample in a study of CD8+ T cells in alopecia areata. The repertoire was sequenced with immunoSEQ multiplex PCR; TCRdb's copy has only in-frame clones and lacks some. The sample shows about 150,000 clones, 75% to 90% of them seen only once. The material sequenced was CD8+ T cells sorted from blood, taken at week 0. The receptors were sampled from a human donor with alopecia areata. CDR3s include the opening cysteine and the closing phenylalanine or tryptophan. D genes are given only for firm matches. Only some rows state a clone size, as once, few, many or a class for expanded clones.

v_call,d_call,j_call,clone_size,cdr3_aa,cdr3_nt
TRBV4-1,NA,TRBJ2-7,NA,CASSSLGREGYEQYF,TGCGCCAGCAGCTCGCTTGGTAGAGAGGGCTACGAGCAGTACTTC
TRBV2,NA,TRBJ2-5,NA,CASMKGLEETQYF,TGTGCCAGCATGAAGGGGTTGGAAGAGACCCAGTACTTC
TRBV11-2,NA,TRBJ1-1,once,CASSLPYREAFF,TGTGCCAGCAGCCTCCCTTATCGTGAAGCTTTCTTT
TRBV7-9,NA,TRBJ2-3,once,CASSPSFPDTQYF,TGTGCCAGCAGCCCATCCTTCCCGGATACGCAGTATTTT
TRBV30,TRBD2,TRBJ2-2,NA,CAWSHLGGAGELFF,TGTGCCTGGAGTCACCTCGGGGGGGCCGGGGAGCTGTTTTTT
TRBV11-2,NA,TRBJ2-3,NA,CASRTYEDTQYF,TGTGCCAGCAGGACTTATGAAGATACGCAGTATTTT
TRBV12-5,NA,TRBJ2-1,NA,CASTRSSYNEQFF,TGTGCTAGTACGAGAAGCTCCTACAATGAGCAGTTCTTC
TRBV2,NA,TRBJ2-2,once,CASTFDRDYTGELFF,TGTGCCAGCACCTTCGATCGGGACTACACCGGGGAGCTGTTTTTT
TRBV6-5,TRBD2,TRBJ2-7,NA,CASSYSGTREIYEQYF,TGTGCCAGCAGTTACTCAGGGACTAGGGAAATCTACGAGCAGTACTTC
TRBV6-5,TRBD2,TRBJ2-7,NA,CASSAGGGPNEQYF,TGTGCCAGCAGTGCGGGGGGAGGGCCTAACGAGCAGTACTTC
TRBV11-3,TRBD2,TRBJ2-1,NA,CASSLDPGLAGGRYEQFF,TGTGCCAGCAGCTTAGACCCGGGACTAGCGGGAGGGCGGTATGAGCAGTTCTTC
TRBV30,TRBD1,TRBJ2-7,NA,CAWGQGTYEQYF,TGTGCCTGGGGACAGGGGACATACGAGCAGTACTTC
TRBV7-9,NA,TRBJ2-7,NA,CASSLEIREQYF,TGTGCCAGCAGCTTAGAAATCCGCGAGCAGTACTTC
TRBV29-1,NA,TRBJ2-7,NA,CSVEDVLEQYF,TGCAGCGTTGAAGATGTACTGGAGCAGTACTTC
TRBV27,NA,TRBJ2-3,NA,CASSFSGQRSDTQYF,TGTGCCAGCAGTTTTTCAGGACAGCGATCAGATACGCAGTATTTT
TRBV14,NA,TRBJ2-3,once,CASSPSLFTTDTQYF,TGTGCCAGCAGCCCAAGCCTCTTCACCACAGATACGCAGTATTTT
TRBV7-6,NA,TRBJ2-2,NA,CASTHTGELFF,TGTGCCAGCACCCATACAGGGGAGCTGTTTTTT
TRBV13,NA,TRBJ2-1,once,CASSVRDEQFF,TGTGCCAGCAGCGTGAGGGATGAGCAGTTCTTC
TRBV7-2,NA,TRBJ1-2,NA,CASSLARDFYGYTF,TGTGCCAGCAGCTTAGCGCGGGACTTCTATGGCTACACCTTC